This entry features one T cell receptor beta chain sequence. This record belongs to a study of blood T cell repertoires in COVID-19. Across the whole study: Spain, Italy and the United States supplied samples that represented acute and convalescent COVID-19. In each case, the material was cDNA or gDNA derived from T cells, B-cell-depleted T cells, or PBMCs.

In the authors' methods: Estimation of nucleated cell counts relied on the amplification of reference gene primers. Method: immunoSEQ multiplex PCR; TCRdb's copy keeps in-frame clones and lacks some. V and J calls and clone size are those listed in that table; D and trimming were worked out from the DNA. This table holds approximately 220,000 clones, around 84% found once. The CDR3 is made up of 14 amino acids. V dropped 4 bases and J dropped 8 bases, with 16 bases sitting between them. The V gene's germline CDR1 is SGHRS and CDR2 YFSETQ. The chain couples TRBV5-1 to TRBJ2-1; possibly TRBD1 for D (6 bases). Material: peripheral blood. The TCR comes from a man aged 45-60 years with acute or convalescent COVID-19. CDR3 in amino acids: CASSPQQGTDEQFF. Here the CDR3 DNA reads TGCGCCAGCAGCCCTCAACAGGGCACGGATGAGCAGTTCTTC.